One sample yielded the 8 T cell receptor beta chains listed below, sequenced in a study of T-cell reconstitution after alpha-beta-depleted transplantation in children. Unique molecular identifiers featured in how the TCRbeta library was prepared. One entry per CDR3 protein, called by TCRdb with MiXCR from the PCR reads. The sample consists of approximately 490,000 distinct CDR3 sequences, under 15% of them appearing once. The sequencing used PBMCs from the stem cell graft donor, collected from the stem cell graft. Receptor source: a human donor who donated a stem cell graft to a child with combined immunodeficiency.

The CDR3 sequence is CAWSPMDRGIRGGELFF. The CDR3, as DNA: TGTGCCTGGAGTCCAATGGACAGGGGAATCAGGGGCGGGGAGCTGTTTTTT. This rearrangement joins TRBV30 to TRBJ2-2, with 9 bases lining up with TRBD1. The V gene's germline CDR1 is GTSNPN and CDR2 SVGIG (reference sequence). CDR3 length: 17 residues. The J segment lost 7 bases and the V segment lost 2 bases, leaving 14 bases of the junction unmatched.

The table lists this clonotype with many counts. The V and J genes are TRBV13 and TRBJ2-5, with unresolved D. The CDR3 spans 14 residues. V lost 1 base to trimming and J lost 0 bases, with 6 bases between them. CDR1 and CDR2 from the germline V gene are PRHDT and FYEKMQ (reference sequence). The CDR3 DNA reads TGTGCCAGCAGCTTAGTGCAGGACCAAGAGACCCAGTACTTC. This codes for CASSLVQDQETQYF.

This chain uses TRBV4-2 with TRBJ1-5, with D unresolved. Deletions cut 4 bases from V and 7 bases from J, with 17 bases between. Germline loops: CDR1 LGHNA, CDR2 YNFKEQ. CDR3 size: 15 residues. The CDR3 DNA reads as TGTGCCAGCAGCCGCGGGAGATCCTTGGGGCAGCCCCAGCATTTT. This translates into CASSRGRSLGQPQHF.

V is TRBV7-9 and J is TRBJ2-7, with TRBD2 matching over 7 bases. CDR3 size: 16 residues. CDR1 and CDR2 from the germline V gene are SEHNR and FQNEAQ (reference sequence). After removal of 8 bases from V and 0 bases from J, the junction contained 13 bases not matched to a gene. The DNA for the CDR3 is TGTGCCAGCCTCCCCAGAGCGGGGCAGGTCTCCTACGAGCAGTACTTC. Its translation is CASLPRAGQVSYEQYF.

This clonotype has more than one count but fewer than ten. This CDR3 reads CASSQDNREYSQFF. Written as DNA, the CDR3 is TGTGCCAGCAGCCAAGATAACAGGGAGTATTCGCAGTTCTTC. This chain connects TRBV3-1 to TRBJ2-1; maybe TRBD1 (6 bases). Germline loops: CDR1 LGHDT, CDR2 YNNKEL (reference sequence). The V end lost 0 bases, the J end lost 12 bases, and 15 bases lay between the germline ends. This CDR3 has 14 amino acids.

The table lists this clonotype with many counts. The chain is built from TRBV4-3 and TRBJ2-1; maybe TRBD1 (7 bases). Germline CDR1 is LGHNA and CDR2 is YSLEER. The length of the CDR3 is 16 residues. Trimming shortened V by 0 bases and J by 4 bases, and 13 bases separated the two germline ends. The CDR3 DNA reads TGCGCCAGCAGCCAAGATGGCGGGACAGTATACAATGAGCAGTTCTTC. It specifies CASSQDGGTVYNEQFF.

This clonotype was picked up many times. The chain recombines TRBV12-3 or TRBV12-4 with TRBJ1-1, with D unresolved. Trimming removed 6 bases from V and 8 bases from J, with 13 bases in between. This CDR3 has 12 residues. Here the CDR3 DNA reads TGTGCCAGCAGCCCCGGACGGTGGGAAGCTTTCTTT. Its protein is CASSPGRWEAFF.

This clonotype was seen repeatedly, ten times or more. The rearrangement joins TRBV12-3 or TRBV12-4 to TRBJ2-7; no firm D call. The V end lost 6 bases, the J end lost 2 bases, and 23 bases lay between the germline ends. The length of the CDR3 is 17 residues. The CDR3 region is CASSLGKVGVAPYEQYF. The CDR3 DNA is TGTGCCAGCAGCTTGGGGAAGGTTGGGGTGGCCCCCTACGAGCAGTACTTC.